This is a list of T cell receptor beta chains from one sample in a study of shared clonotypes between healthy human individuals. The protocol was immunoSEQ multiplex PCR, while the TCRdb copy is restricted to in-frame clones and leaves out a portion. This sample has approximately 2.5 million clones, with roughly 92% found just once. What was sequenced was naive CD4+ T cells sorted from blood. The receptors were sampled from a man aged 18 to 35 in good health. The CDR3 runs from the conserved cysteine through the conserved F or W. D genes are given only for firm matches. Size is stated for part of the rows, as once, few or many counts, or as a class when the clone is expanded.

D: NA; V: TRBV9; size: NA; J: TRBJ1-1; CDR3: CASSVDASNTEAFF; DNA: TGTGCCAGCAGCGTAGACGCCAGTAACACTGAAGCTTTCTTT
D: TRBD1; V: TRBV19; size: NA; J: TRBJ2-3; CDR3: CASSEGQGVDTQYF; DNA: TGTGCCAGTAGTGAGGGACAGGGGGTCGATACGCAGTATTTT
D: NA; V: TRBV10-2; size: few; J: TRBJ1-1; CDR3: CASRPRDINTEAFF; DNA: TGCGCCAGCCGGCCGCGGGACATAAACACTGAAGCTTTCTTT
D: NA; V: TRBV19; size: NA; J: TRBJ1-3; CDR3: CASSTGLRSGNTIYF; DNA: TGTGCCAGTAGTACAGGGCTTCGCTCTGGAAACACCATATATTTT
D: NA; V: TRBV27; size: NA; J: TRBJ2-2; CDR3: CASSSLTTSNTGELFF; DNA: TGTGCCAGCAGTTCTTTGACTACCTCAAACACCGGGGAGCTGTTTTTT
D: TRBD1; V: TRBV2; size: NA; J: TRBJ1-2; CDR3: CASRLRGTGASYGYTF; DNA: TGTGCCAGCAGACTTAGGGGGACAGGCGCCTCCTATGGCTACACCTTC
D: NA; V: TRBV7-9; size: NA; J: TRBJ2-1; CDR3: CASSPRSGDEQFF; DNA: TGTGCCAGCAGCCCCCGGTCTGGAGATGAGCAGTTCTTC
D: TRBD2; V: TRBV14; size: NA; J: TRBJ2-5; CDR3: CASSQVGLAGSFRETQYF; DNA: TGTGCCAGCAGCCAAGTTGGGCTAGCGGGGTCTTTCCGGGAGACCCAGTACTTC
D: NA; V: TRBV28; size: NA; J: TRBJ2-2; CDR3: CALGRDNTGELFF; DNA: TGTGCCCTGGGCCGAGACAACACCGGGGAGCTGTTTTTT
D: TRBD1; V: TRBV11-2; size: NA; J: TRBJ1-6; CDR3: CASSLQGGYNSPLHF; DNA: TGTGCCAGCAGCCTCCAGGGGGGCTATAATTCACCCCTCCACTTT
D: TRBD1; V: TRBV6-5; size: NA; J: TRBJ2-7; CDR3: CAIGTGSDEQYF; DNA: TGTGCCATCGGGACAGGGTCCGACGAGCAGTACTTC
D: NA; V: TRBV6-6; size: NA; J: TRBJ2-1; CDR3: CASSYSEGDNEQFF; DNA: TGTGCCAGCAGTTACTCAGAAGGGGACAATGAGCAGTTCTTC
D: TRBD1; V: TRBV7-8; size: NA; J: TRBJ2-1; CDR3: CASSQNPAGQAYNEQFF; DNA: TGTGCCAGCAGCCAAAATCCGGCGGGACAGGCCTACAATGAGCAGTTCTTC
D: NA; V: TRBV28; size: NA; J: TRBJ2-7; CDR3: CASSPQGMLSYEQYF; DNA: TGTGCCAGCAGCCCGCAGGGGATGCTCTCCTACGAGCAGTACTTC
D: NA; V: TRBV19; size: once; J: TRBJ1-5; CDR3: CASSMGLTGNQPQHF; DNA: TGTGCCAGTAGTATGGGACTCACCGGGAATCAGCCCCAGCATTTT
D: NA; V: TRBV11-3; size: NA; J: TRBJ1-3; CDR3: CASSEVFGNTIYF; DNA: TGTGCCAGCAGCGAGGTCTTCGGAAACACCATATATTTT
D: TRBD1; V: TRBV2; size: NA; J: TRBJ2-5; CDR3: CASRGQGMETQYF; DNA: TGTGCCAGCCGCGGACAGGGGATGGAGACCCAGTACTTC
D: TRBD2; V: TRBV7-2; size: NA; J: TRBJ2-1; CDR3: CASSLAGRTPKNEQFF; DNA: TGTGCCAGCAGCTTAGCCGGGAGGACCCCGAAGAATGAGCAGTTCTTC
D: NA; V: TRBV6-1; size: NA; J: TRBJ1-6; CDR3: CASSTGGQGNSPLHF; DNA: TGTGCCAGCAGTACCGGGGGGCAGGGGAATTCACCCCTCCACTTT
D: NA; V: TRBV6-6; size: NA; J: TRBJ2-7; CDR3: CASSRGTLQIYEQYF; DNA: TGTGCCAGCAGTAGAGGGACTCTCCAAATCTACGAGCAGTACTTC
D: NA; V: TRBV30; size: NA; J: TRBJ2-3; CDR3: CAWRYSALSTDTQYF; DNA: TGTGCCTGGAGGTACTCCGCACTTAGCACAGATACGCAGTATTTT
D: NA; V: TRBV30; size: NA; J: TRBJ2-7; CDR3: CAWSLGTPYEQYF; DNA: TGTGCCTGGAGTCTCGGGACACCCTACGAGCAGTACTTC
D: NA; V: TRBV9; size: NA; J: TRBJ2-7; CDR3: CASSPPAQPYEQYF; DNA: TGTGCCAGCTCCCCCCCGGCCCAGCCCTACGAGCAGTACTTC
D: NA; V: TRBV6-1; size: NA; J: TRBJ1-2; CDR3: CASVRGPGNYGYTF; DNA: TGTGCCAGCGTTCGAGGGCCCGGGAACTATGGCTACACCTTC
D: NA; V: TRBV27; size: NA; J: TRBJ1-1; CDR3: CASLPDGGVGTEAFF; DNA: TGTGCCAGCTTGCCTGACGGGGGTGTAGGCACTGAAGCTTTCTTT
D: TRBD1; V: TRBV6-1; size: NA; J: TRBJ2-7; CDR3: CASNRGTGLSYEQYF; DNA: TGTGCCAGCAACCGGGGGACAGGGCTCTCCTACGAGCAGTACTTC
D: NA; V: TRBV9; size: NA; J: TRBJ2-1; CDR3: CASSVVGLANYNEQFF; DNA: TGTGCCAGCAGCGTAGTGGGGCTAGCAAACTACAATGAGCAGTTCTTC
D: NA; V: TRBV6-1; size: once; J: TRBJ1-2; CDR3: CASSEALRGAGPYGYTF; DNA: TGTGCCAGCAGTGAAGCGCTTCGGGGGGCAGGCCCTTATGGCTACACCTTC
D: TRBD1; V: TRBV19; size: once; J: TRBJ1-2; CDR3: CASSILQGQDNYGYTF; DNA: TGTGCCAGTAGTATACTTCAGGGACAGGATAACTATGGCTACACCTTC
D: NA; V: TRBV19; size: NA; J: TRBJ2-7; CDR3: CASSFPQGGEQYF; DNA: TGTGCCAGTAGTTTCCCACAGGGCGGCGAGCAGTACTTC
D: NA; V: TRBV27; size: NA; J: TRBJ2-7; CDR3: CASSPMGGNFYEQYF; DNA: TGTGCCAGCAGCCCCATGGGCGGGAACTTCTACGAGCAGTACTTC
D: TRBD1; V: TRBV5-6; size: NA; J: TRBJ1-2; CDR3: CASSLAGQGFYGYTF; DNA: TGTGCCAGCAGCTTGGCCGGACAGGGCTTCTATGGCTACACCTTC
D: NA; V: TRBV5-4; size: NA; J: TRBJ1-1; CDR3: CASSAKRGDWNTEAFF; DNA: TGTGCCAGCAGCGCTAAAAGGGGGGATTGGAACACTGAAGCTTTCTTT
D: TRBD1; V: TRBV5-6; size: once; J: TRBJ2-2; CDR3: CASSPGQGMIGELFF; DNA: TGTGCCAGCAGCCCGGGACAGGGGATGATCGGGGAGCTGTTTTTT
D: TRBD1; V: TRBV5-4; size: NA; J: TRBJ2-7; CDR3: CASSLGTGTYEQYF; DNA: TGTGCCAGCAGCTTGGGGACAGGGACCTACGAGCAGTACTTC
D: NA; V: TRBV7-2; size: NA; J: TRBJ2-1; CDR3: CASSLGGGTFNEQFF; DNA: TGTGCCAGCAGCTTAGGGGGTGGGACTTTCAATGAGCAGTTCTTC
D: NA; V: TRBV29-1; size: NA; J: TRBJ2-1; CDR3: CKVSQTFYNEQFF; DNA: TGCAAAGTCTCACAGACCTTCTACAATGAGCAGTTCTTC
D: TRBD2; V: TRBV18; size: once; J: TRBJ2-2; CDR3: CASSPRASGRVDTGELFF; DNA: TGTGCCAGCTCACCACGGGCTAGCGGGAGAGTGGATACCGGGGAGCTGTTTTTT
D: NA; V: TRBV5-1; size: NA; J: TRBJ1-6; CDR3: CASSLEGSRRDSPLHF; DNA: TGCGCCAGCAGCTTGGAGGGCAGCAGAAGGGATTCACCCCTCCACTTT
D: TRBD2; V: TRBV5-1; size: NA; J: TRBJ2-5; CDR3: CASSLELAGVGTQYF; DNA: TGCGCCAGCAGCTTGGAGCTAGCGGGAGTGGGGACCCAGTACTTC
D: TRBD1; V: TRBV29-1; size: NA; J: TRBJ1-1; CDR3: CSVIQGARSVTEAFF; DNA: TGCAGCGTGATACAGGGGGCGCGTTCGGTCACTGAAGCTTTCTTT
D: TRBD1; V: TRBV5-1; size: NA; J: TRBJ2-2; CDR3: CASSLIGQGISGELFF; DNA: TGCGCCAGCAGCTTGATAGGACAGGGAATTTCGGGGGAGCTGTTTTTT
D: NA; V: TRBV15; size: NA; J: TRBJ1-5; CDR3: CATSSQSYNQPQHF; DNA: TGTGCCACCAGCAGTCAGAGCTACAATCAGCCCCAGCATTTT
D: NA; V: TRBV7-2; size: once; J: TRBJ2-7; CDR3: CASSPKGSGPLGEQYF; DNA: TGTGCCAGCAGCCCCAAGGGGTCGGGGCCCCTGGGAGAGCAGTACTTC
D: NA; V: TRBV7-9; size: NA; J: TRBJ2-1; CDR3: CASSHYPTGRRIDSEQFF; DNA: TGTGCCAGCAGCCACTATCCCACGGGACGCCGAATAGACAGTGAGCAGTTCTTC